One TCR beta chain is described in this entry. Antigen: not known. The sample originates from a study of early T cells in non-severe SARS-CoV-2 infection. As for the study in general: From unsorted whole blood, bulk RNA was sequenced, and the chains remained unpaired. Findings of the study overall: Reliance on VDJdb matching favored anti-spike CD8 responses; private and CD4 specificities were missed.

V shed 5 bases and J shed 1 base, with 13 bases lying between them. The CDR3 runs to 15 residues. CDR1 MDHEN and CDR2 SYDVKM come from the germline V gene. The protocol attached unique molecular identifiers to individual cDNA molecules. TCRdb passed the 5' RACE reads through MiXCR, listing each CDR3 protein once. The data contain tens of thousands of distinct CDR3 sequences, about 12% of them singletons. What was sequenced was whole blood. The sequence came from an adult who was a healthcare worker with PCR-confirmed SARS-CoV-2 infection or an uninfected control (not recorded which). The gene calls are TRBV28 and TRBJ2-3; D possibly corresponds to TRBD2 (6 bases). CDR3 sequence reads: CASSPSGLGTDTQYF. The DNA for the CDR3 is TGTGCCAGCAGTCCCAGCGGGCTAGGCACAGATACGCAGTATTTT.